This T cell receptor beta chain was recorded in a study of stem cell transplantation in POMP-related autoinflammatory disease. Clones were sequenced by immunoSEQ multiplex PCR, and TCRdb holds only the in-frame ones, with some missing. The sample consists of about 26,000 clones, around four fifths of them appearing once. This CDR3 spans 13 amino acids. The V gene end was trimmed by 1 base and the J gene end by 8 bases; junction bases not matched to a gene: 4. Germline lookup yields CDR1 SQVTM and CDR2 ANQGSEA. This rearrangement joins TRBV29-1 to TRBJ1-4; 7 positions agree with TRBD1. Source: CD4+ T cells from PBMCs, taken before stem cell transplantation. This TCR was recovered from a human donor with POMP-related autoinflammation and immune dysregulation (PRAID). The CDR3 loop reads CSVEAGGFEKLFF. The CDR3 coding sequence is TGCAGCGTTGAAGCAGGGGGTTTCGAAAAACTGTTTTTT. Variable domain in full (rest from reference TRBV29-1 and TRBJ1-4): SAVISQKPSRDICQRGTSLTIQCQVDSQVTMMFWYRQQPGQSLTLIATANQGSEATYESGFVIDKFPISRPNLTFSTLTVSNMSPEDSSIYLCSVEAGGFEKLFFGSGTQLSVL.